This T cell receptor beta chain was captured by sequencing in a study of T-cell reconstitution after alpha-beta-depleted transplantation in children. Ten or more counts support this clonotype. V was cut by 7 bases and J by 0 bases, with 10 bases left in between. CDR3 size: 14 residues. Germline V gene sequence: CDR1 LNHDA, CDR2 SQIVND (reference sequence). Unique molecular identifiers were incorporated during preparation of the TCRbeta library. MiXCR was run by TCRdb on the PCR reads, yielding one entry per CDR3 protein. The repertoire has almost 500,000 distinct CDR3 sequences, 10% of them found once; the top ten carry around 2.2%.

The genes are TRBV19 and TRBJ2-1; D gene unclear. Here the sequenced sample was PBMCs, taken before TCRalphabeta/CD19-depleted stem cell transplant. The TCR originated in a child under 10 years old with inherited bone marrow failure, due to receive a stem cell transplant. This chain's CDR3 is CASTLYSSYNEQFF. The CDR3 coding sequence is TGTGCCAGTACCCTTTATAGCTCCTACAATGAGCAGTTCTTC.